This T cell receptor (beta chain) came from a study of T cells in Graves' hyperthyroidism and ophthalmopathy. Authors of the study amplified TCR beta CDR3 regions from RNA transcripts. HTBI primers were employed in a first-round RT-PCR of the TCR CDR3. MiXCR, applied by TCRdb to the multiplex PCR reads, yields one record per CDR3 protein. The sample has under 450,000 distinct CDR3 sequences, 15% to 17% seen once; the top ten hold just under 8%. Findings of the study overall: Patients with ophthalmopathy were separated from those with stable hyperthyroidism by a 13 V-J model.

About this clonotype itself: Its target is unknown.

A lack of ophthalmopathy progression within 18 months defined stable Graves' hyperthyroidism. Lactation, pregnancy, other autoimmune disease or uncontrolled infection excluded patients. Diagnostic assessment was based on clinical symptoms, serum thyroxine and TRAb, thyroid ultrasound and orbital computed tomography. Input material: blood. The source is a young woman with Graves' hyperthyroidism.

This CDR3 reads CASSLVSTGRSGANVLTF. CDR3 nucleotides: TGCGCCAGCAGCTTGGTTAGTACGGGAAGGTCTGGGGCCAACGTCCTGACTTTC. The rearrangement links TRBV5-1 to TRBJ2-6, with D possibly being TRBD2 (5 bases). Germline V gene lookup returns CDR1 SGHRS and CDR2 YFSETQ. The CDR3 sequence is 18 residues long. Trimming removed 0 bases at V and 1 base at J, with 14 bases between.